A selection of T cell receptor beta chains follows, all from one sample in a study of CD8 T cells in Susac syndrome. Using its own MiXCR run on the immunoSEQ multiplex PCR reads, TCRdb lists one record per CDR3 protein. The data contain some 110,000 distinct CDR3 sequences, over 85% of them singletons. The sample consisted of CD4+ T cells from PBMCs. Receptor source: a human donor in good health. Each CDR3 is given with its conserved first and last residue. Each record gives: V gene, CDR3 protein.

v_gene: TRBV5-4; CDR3aa: CASSTLAGGPDEQYF
v_gene: TRBV29-1; CDR3aa: CSVSGGSSYNEQFF
v_gene: TRBV10-3; CDR3aa: CAISESGRRQAYEQYF
v_gene: TRBV14; CDR3aa: CASSHQLGSSRTDTQYF
v_gene: TRBV30; CDR3aa: CAWSVDGNTIYF
v_gene: TRBV7-9; CDR3aa: CASSPPGGTYNEQFF
v_gene: TRBV18; CDR3aa: CASSPPMGLAGTDTQYF
v_gene: TRBV7-2; CDR3aa: CASSLDRWEAYEQYF
v_gene: TRBV10-3; CDR3aa: CAITDVYIDTQYF
v_gene: TRBV2; CDR3aa: CATAGLAGAPEQFF
v_gene: TRBV27; CDR3aa: CASSSWDTGGISYNEQFF
v_gene: TRBV10-3; CDR3aa: CAISPQGPTQYF
v_gene: TRBV7-9; CDR3aa: CASTPVTGELFF
v_gene: TRBV6-2/TRBV6-3; CDR3aa: CASSTGTSGTYNEQFF
v_gene: TRBV7-9; CDR3aa: CASSLGDRVYGYTF
v_gene: TRBV14; CDR3aa: CASSQGILEEQYF
v_gene: TRBV6-1; CDR3aa: CASSPYLRTGQPSGNTIYF
v_gene: TRBV5-1; CDR3aa: CASGSSGYNYEQHF
v_gene: TRBV12-5; CDR3aa: CASALWDLPYEQYF
v_gene: TRBV6-2/TRBV6-3; CDR3aa: CATVERTEKEAQYF
v_gene: TRBV12-3/TRBV12-4; CDR3aa: CASSFGFPYEQYF
v_gene: TRBV7-2; CDR3aa: CASSPGSGDYGYTF
v_gene: TRBV5-1; CDR3aa: CASSLAPELYNEQFF
v_gene: TRBV12-3/TRBV12-4; CDR3aa: CASTLSQGYTGELFF